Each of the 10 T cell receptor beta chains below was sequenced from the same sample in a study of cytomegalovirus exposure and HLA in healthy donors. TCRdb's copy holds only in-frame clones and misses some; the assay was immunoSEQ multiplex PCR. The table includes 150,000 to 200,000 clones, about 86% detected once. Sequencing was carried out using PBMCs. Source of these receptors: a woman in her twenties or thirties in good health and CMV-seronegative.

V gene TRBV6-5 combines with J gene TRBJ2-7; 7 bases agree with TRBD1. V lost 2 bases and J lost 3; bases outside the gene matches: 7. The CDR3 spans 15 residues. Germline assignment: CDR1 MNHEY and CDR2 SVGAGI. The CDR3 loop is CASSYAGGSNYEQYF. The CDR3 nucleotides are TGTGCCAGCAGTTACGCAGGGGGTTCCAACTACGAGCAGTACTTC.

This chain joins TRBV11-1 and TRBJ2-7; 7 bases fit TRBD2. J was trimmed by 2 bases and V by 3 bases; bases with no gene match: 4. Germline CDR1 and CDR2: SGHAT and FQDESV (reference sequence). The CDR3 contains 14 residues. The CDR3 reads CASSFSTSAYEQYF. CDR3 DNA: TGTGCCAGCAGCTTCAGTACTAGCGCCTACGAGCAGTACTTC.

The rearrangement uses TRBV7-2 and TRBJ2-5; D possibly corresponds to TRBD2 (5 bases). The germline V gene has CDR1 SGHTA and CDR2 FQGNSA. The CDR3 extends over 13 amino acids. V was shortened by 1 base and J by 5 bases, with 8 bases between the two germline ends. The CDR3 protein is CASSLEGGETQYF. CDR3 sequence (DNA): TGTGCCAGCAGCTTAGAGGGCGGGGAGACCCAGTACTTC.

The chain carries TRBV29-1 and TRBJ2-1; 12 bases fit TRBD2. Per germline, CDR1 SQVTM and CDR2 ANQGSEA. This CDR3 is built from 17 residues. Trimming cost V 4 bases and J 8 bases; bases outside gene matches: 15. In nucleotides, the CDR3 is TGCAGCGTTGGTCGGCTAGCGGGGGGGATTAACGTGGATGAGCAGTTCTTC. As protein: CSVGRLAGGINVDEQFF.

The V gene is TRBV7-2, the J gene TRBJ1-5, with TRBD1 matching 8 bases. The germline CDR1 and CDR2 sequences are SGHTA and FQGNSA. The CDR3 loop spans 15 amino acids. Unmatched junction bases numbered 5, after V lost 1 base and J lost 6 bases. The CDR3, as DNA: TGTGCCAGCAGCTTAGGGGGACAGGAAGGTCAGCCCCAGCATTTT. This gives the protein CASSLGGQEGQPQHF.

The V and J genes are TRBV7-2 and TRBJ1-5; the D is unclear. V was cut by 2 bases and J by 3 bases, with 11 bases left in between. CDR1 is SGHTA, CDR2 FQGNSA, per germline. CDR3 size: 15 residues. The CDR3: CASSLMTGVNQPQHF. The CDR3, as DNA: TGTGCCAGCAGCTTAATGACGGGAGTCAATCAGCCCCAGCATTTT. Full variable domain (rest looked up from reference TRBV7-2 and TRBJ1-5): GAGVSQSPSNKVTEKGKDVELRCDPISGHTALYWYRQSLGQGLEFLIYFQGNSAPDKSGLPSDRFSAERTGGSVSTLTIQRTQQEDSAVYLCASSLMTGVNQPQHFGDGTRLSIL.

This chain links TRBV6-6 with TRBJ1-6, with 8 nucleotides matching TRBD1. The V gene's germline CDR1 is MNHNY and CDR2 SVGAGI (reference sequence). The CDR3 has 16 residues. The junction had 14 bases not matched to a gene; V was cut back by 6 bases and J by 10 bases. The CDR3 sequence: CASSLQGAELGSPLHF. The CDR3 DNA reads TGTGCCAGCAGCCTTCAGGGGGCAGAGTTAGGATCACCCCTCCACTTT.

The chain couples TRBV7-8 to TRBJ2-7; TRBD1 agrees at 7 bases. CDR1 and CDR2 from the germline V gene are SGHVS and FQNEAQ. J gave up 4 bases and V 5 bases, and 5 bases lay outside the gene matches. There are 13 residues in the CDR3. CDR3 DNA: TGTGCCAGCAGCCTTGACAGGGTATACGAGCAGTACTTC. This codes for CASSLDRVYEQYF. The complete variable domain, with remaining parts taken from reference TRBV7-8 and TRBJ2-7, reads GAGVSQSPRYKVAKRGQDVALRCDPISGHVSLFWYQQALGQGPEFLTYFQNEAQLDKSGLPSDRFFAERPEGSVSTLKIQRTQQEDSAVYLCASSLDRVYEQYFGPGTRLTVT.

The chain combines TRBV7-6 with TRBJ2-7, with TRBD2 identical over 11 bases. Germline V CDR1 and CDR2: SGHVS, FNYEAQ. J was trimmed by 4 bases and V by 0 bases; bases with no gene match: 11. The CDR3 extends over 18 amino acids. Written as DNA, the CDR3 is TGTGCCAGCAGCTTAGCGCGGGGTAGCGGGGGGGCTGGATACGAGCAGTACTTC. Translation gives CASSLARGSGGAGYEQYF. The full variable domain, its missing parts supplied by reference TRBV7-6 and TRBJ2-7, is GAGVSQSPRYKVTKRGQDVALRCDPISGHVSLYWYRQALGQGPEFLTYFNYEAQQDKSGLPNDRFSAERPEGSISTLTIQRTEQRDSAMYRCASSLARGSGGAGYEQYFGPGTRLTVT.

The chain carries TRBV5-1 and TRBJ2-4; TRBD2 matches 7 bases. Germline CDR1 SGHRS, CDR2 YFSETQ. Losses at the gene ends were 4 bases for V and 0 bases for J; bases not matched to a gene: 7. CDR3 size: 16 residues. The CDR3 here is CASSGGGVLAKNIQYF. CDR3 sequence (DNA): TGCGCCAGCAGCGGGGGAGGGGTCCTAGCCAAAAACATTCAGTACTTC.